One sample yielded the 8 T cell receptor beta chains listed below, sequenced in a study of cytomegalovirus exposure and HLA in healthy donors. PCR used 60 Vbeta primers and 13 Jbeta primers. The assay was immunoSEQ multiplex PCR, and TCRdb's table has in-frame clones only and misses some. The table has 110,000 to 150,000 clones, more than 70% seen once; the top ten hold 1.5% to 2%. The material sequenced was PBMCs. The receptor source for this set is a woman aged 40-49 years in good health and CMV-seronegative.

The chain employs TRBV18 and TRBJ1-1; weak D call: TRBD1 (5 bases). The CDR3 is 15 amino acids. The ends were cut back, 4 bases at V and 2 bases at J, with 14 bases in the middle. Germline V lookup: CDR1 KGHSH, CDR2 LQKENI. As DNA, the CDR3 is TGTGCCAGCTCACTTCAGGACGGGGGAAACACTGAAGCTTTCTTT. This sequence encodes CASSLQDGGNTEAFF.

The genes are TRBV6-5 and TRBJ2-5; 8 bases map to TRBD2. Germline V gene data show CDR1 as MNHEY and CDR2 as SVGAGI. This CDR3 is 15 amino acids long. Losses at the gene ends were 6 bases for V and 6 bases for J; bases not matched to a gene: 12. Here the CDR3 reads CASRRTPGLEKTQYF. For the CDR3, the DNA is TGTGCCAGCAGACGCACCCCGGGACTAGAAAAGACCCAGTACTTC.

The chain couples TRBV4-2 to TRBJ1-1, with 7 bases lining up with TRBD1. The CDR3 has 13 amino acids. Germline V gene data show CDR1 as LGHNA and CDR2 as YNFKEQ. V lost 5 bases to trimming and J lost 4 bases; unmatched junction nucleotides: 4. CDR3 nucleotides: TGTGCCAGCAGCTCCCCAGGGGGCACTGAAGCTTTCTTT. Protein product: CASSSPGGTEAFF.

The genes are TRBV12-5 and TRBJ1-2; 7 bases line up with TRBD1. J was trimmed by 3 bases and V by 1 base; bases with no gene match: 5. Germline CDR1 reads LGHNT; CDR2 reads FRNRAP. This CDR3 is 15 amino acids long. The CDR3: CASGLALTGYYGYTF. In nucleotides, the CDR3 is TGTGCTAGTGGTTTGGCATTGACAGGGTACTATGGCTACACCTTC.

Here the CDR3 DNA reads TGCGCCAGTACGAATACAGAAAGCTCCTATAATTCACCCCTCCACTTT. This codes for CASTNTESSYNSPLHF. The chain employs TRBV4-1 and TRBJ1-6; D is ambiguous. Looked up from germline, CDR1 is MGHRA and CDR2 is YSYEKL. Trimming took 9 bases from V and 0 from J, leaving 15 bases between them. The CDR3 spans 16 residues.

The J gene is TRBJ1-1, the V gene TRBV28; the D gene is possibly TRBD1 (5 bases). V was trimmed by 3 bases and J by 2 bases, leaving 19 bases between them. CDR1 and CDR2 from the germline V gene are MDHEN and SYDVKM. The CDR3 is 17 amino acids. CDR3 region: CASSLAGLDGPNTEAFF. The DNA for the CDR3 is TGTGCCAGCAGTTTGGCGGGACTGGACGGGCCTAACACTGAAGCTTTCTTT.

There are a few counts of this clone. This rearrangement joins TRBV7-9 to TRBJ2-7, with 9 nucleotides matching TRBD2. The CDR3 consists of 15 residues. In germline, CDR1 is SEHNR, CDR2 FQNEAQ (reference sequence). The trim removed 4 bases at V and 6 bases at J, leaving 10 bases unmatched. The CDR3 is CASSSVTSGLREQYF. Written as DNA, the CDR3 is TGTGCCAGCAGCTCCGTGACTAGCGGACTACGCGAGCAGTACTTC.

This clone came up a few times. The J gene is TRBJ1-1, the V gene TRBV18; no firm D call. The CDR3 has 12 amino acids. V gave up 2 bases and J gave up 7 bases, with 8 bases separating them. The germline gives CDR1 KGHSH, CDR2 LQKENI. In DNA form, the CDR3 reads TGTGCCAGCTCACCATCGGCGGTTGAAGCTTTCTTT. Translation gives CASSPSAVEAFF.